These 23 T cell receptor beta chains were all obtained from the same sample, sequenced in a study of response to subunit inactivated influenza vaccine. TCRdb used MiXCR to reprocess the RT-PCR reads, holding one entry per CDR3 protein. This repertoire shows roughly 570,000 distinct CDR3 sequences, 12% to 15% found once; its top ten account for roughly 10%. The sequencing used PBMCs from blood, collected roughly 12 days after vaccination. The receptors derive from a man in his fifties or sixties who received an inactivated influenza vaccine.

Remarks on this clonotype: One end of the junction varies from germline; a read error may be responsible. The chain uses TRBV7-9 and TRBJ2-1; 12 bases are a match to TRBD2. This CDR3 is built from 17 residues. CDR1 and CDR2 from the germline V gene are SEHNR and FQNEAQ (reference sequence). CDR3 amino acids: CASSLAGGPGLGNEQFF. Written as DNA, the CDR3 is TGTGCCAGCAGCCTAGCGGGAGGGCCCGGATTGGGCAATGAGCAGTTCTTC.

Notes on this clonotype: One base away lies a much larger clone, so this may be a sequencing read error. This chain joins TRBV20-1 and TRBJ2-7, with TRBD1 as a possible D gene (6 bases). V dropped 2 bases and J dropped 0 bases, with 11 bases sitting between them. Looked up from germline, CDR1 is DFQATT and CDR2 is SNEGSKA (reference sequence). CDR3 size: 14 residues. The CDR3 region has the DNA TGCAGTGCTAGAAGGACAGTATTCTCCTACGAGCAGTACTTC. It is translated as CSARRTVFSYEQYF.

The chain has TRBV4-3 and TRBJ2-7, with D uncertain. Deletions cut 1 base from V and 2 bases from J, with 15 bases between. The CDR3 runs 16 residues. The germline gives CDR1 LGHNA, CDR2 YSLEER. DNA for the CDR3: TGCGCCAGCAGCCAAGGCGTCTACGGTCTGCCCTACGAGCAGTACTTC. This codes for CASSQGVYGLPYEQYF.

This clonotype turned up a few times. The V gene is TRBV10-3, the J gene TRBJ1-2; a possible D gene is TRBD1 (5 bases). The V and J ends lost 8 bases and 4 bases respectively, with 11 bases between them. The CDR3 is 12 residues long. Germline assignment: CDR1 ENHRY and CDR2 SYGVKD. This CDR3 is CAISGEAYGYTF. In nucleotides, the CDR3 is TGTGCCATCTCGGGGGAGGCCTATGGCTACACCTTC.

This clonotype came up many times. This chain uses TRBV5-1 with TRBJ2-1; D perhaps matches TRBD1 (6 bases). Germline loops: CDR1 SGHRS, CDR2 YFSETQ. V was cut by 3 bases and J by 4 bases, with 20 bases left in between. The CDR3 is 17 residues long. As DNA, the CDR3 is TGCGCCAGCAGCTGGACAAGGGTAGGACAGCTGTACAATGAGCAGTTCTTC. It codes for CASSWTRVGQLYNEQFF.

This chain links TRBV7-2 with TRBJ1-1; maybe TRBD1 (5 bases). Germline assignment: CDR1 SGHTA and CDR2 FQGNSA. CDR3 length equals 15 residues. The V and J ends lost 1 base and 7 bases respectively, with 16 bases between them. CDR3 sequence reads: CASSLELGAAGEAFF. The CDR3 DNA is TGTGCCAGCAGCTTAGAGTTAGGGGCCGCTGGTGAAGCTTTCTTT.

This clonotype was found a few times. The chain combines TRBV5-1 with TRBJ1-1, with D maybe TRBD1 (5 bases). V lost 4 bases to trimming and J lost 1 base, with 14 bases between them. This CDR3 comprises 15 residues. Germline-derived CDR1 and CDR2 are SGHRS and YFSETQ. CDR3: CASSEMGVRNTEAFF. DNA for the CDR3: TGCGCCAGCAGCGAGATGGGGGTCAGGAACACTGAAGCTTTCTTT.

In its sample, this clonotype was seen a few times. The V and J genes are TRBV28 and TRBJ2-3, with 9 bases identical to TRBD1. CDR1 MDHEN and CDR2 SYDVKM come from the germline V gene. The CDR3 covers 15 residues. The V and J ends lost 2 bases and 4 bases, in that order; junction bases with no gene match: 4. CDR3: CASSLGQGFADTQYF. The DNA for the CDR3 is TGTGCCAGCAGTTTAGGACAGGGGTTCGCAGATACGCAGTATTTT.

This clonotype was observed at least ten times. The chain employs TRBV4-3 and TRBJ1-1; D not resolved. V lost 0 bases and J 3 bases, leaving 11 bases between the germline ends. Per the germline V gene, CDR1 is LGHNA and CDR2 is YSLEER. This CDR3 is 15 amino acids long. The CDR3 DNA sequence: TGCGCCAGCAGCCAAGATTCCGCAGGCTACACTGAAGCTTTCTTT. It encodes CASSQDSAGYTEAFF.

This clonotype occurred many times. The rearrangement joins TRBV10-3 to TRBJ1-2; unclear D gene. V was cut by 4 bases and J by 8 bases, with 11 bases left in between. The CDR3 consists of 12 residues. Germline-derived CDR1 and CDR2 are ENHRY and SYGVKD. For the CDR3, the DNA is TGTGCCATCAGTGTACCCATGGGCGGCTACACCTTC. Translation gives CAISVPMGGYTF.

This clonotype has a handful of counts. The chain has TRBV6-5 and TRBJ2-2; maybe TRBD2 (5 bases). This CDR3 comprises 17 residues. Germline V gives CDR1 MNHEY, CDR2 SVGAGI. V was trimmed by 2 bases and J by 5 bases, leaving 18 bases between them. The CDR3: CASSYLITGIPTGELFF. In nucleotides, the CDR3 is TGTGCCAGCAGTTACCTTATAACCGGGATCCCGACCGGGGAGCTGTTTTTT.

This chain connects TRBV20-1 to TRBJ2-7; TRBD1 agrees at 7 bases. After removal of 3 bases from V and 2 bases from J, the junction contained 7 bases not matched to a gene. Germline-derived CDR1 and CDR2 are DFQATT and SNEGSKA (reference sequence). This CDR3 has 14 amino acids. The CDR3 DNA reads TGCAGTGCTAGGGTTAGACAGGGAACCTACGAGCAGTACTTC. Protein: CSARVRQGTYEQYF.

With regard to this clonotype: At one end the junction does not follow the germline gene, possibly because of a read error. The chain uses TRBV5-1 and TRBJ2-6, with a tentative D call TRBD1 (6 bases). CDR1 is SGHRS, CDR2 YFSETQ, per germline. The CDR3 is 15 residues long. The CDR3 loop is CASRERGSGAIVLTF. CDR3 nucleotide sequence: TGCGCCAGCAGAGAGAGGGGGTCTGGGGCCATCGTCCTGACTTTC.

This clonotype appeared many times. The chain uses TRBV5-1 and TRBJ2-1, with D unclear. CDR1 is SGHRS, CDR2 YFSETQ, per germline. The ends were cut back, 0 bases at V and 5 bases at J, with 6 bases in the middle. The CDR3 has 13 amino acids. The CDR3 bases are TGCGCCAGCAGCTTGGTAGTGGACAATGAGCAGTTCTTC. Protein product: CASSLVVDNEQFF.

CDR3 bases: TGCAGTGCTTACCCCACGAACACCTTC. This gives the protein CSAYPTNTF. The rearrangement uses TRBV20-1 and TRBJ1-2, with unresolved D. V was clipped by 5 bases and J by 12 bases, with 10 bases between them. Germline values: CDR1 DFQATT, CDR2 SNEGSKA (reference sequence). This CDR3 is built from 9 residues.

This clonotype was recorded many times. The chain is built from TRBV25-1 and TRBJ2-3, with TRBD2 identical over 7 bases. Trimming at V came to 5 bases and at J to 0 bases, leaving 17 bases not matched to a gene. Germline-derived CDR1 and CDR2 are MGHDK and SYGVNS. The CDR3 spans 19 residues. DNA for the CDR3: TGTGCCAGCAGTACCCTAAGGGCAACTAGCGAACTGAGCACAGATACGCAGTATTTT. Amino acids: CASSTLRATSELSTDTQYF.

Many counts were recorded for this clonotype. The chain employs TRBV7-6 and TRBJ2-2, with D hard to call. Trimming stripped 2 bases from V and 4 bases from J, with 11 bases between. Germline CDR1 and CDR2: SGHVS and FNYEAQ. The CDR3 is 15 amino acids. CDR3 amino acids: CASSLSPGSTGELFF. The CDR3 DNA is TGTGCCAGCAGCTTATCCCCGGGTAGCACCGGGGAGCTGTTTTTT.

The rearrangement joins TRBV7-2 to TRBJ1-4, with 7 bases that match TRBD1. CDR3 length: 15 residues. Looked up from germline, CDR1 is SGHTA and CDR2 is FQGNSA. The V segment lost 5 bases and the J segment 8 bases; nucleotides outside the gene matches: 11. In DNA, the CDR3 is TGTGCCAGCAGCCCGGGGACAGTAGAGGGAGAAAAACTGTTTTTT. This encodes CASSPGTVEGEKLFF.

The chain combines TRBV4-2 with TRBJ2-7; no definite D call. Trimming shortened V by 0 bases and J by 4 bases, and 10 bases separated the two germline ends. Germline CDR1 LGHNA, CDR2 YNFKEQ. CDR3 length: 14 residues. The CDR3 here is CASSQDHGKYEQYF. The CDR3 nucleotides are TGTGCCAGCAGCCAAGATCATGGGAAATACGAGCAGTACTTC.

The chain links TRBV18 to TRBJ2-3, with 7 bases lining up with TRBD2. Germline values: CDR1 KGHSH, CDR2 LQKENI. This CDR3 has 15 amino acids. The J segment lost 2 bases and the V segment lost 3 bases, leaving 5 bases of the junction unmatched. The CDR3: CASSPQREHTDTQYF. CDR3 in DNA: TGTGCCAGCTCACCTCAGCGGGAACACACAGATACGCAGTATTTT. Using reference TRBV18 and TRBJ2-3 for the parts outside the CDR3, the full variable domain is NAGVMQNPRHLVRRRGQEARLRCSPMKGHSHVYWYRQLPEEGLKFMVYLQKENIIDESGMPKERFSAEFPKEGPSILRIQQVVRGDSAAYFCASSPQREHTDTQYFGPGTRLTVL.

The chain carries TRBV20-1 and TRBJ1-5; 7 bases line up with TRBD1. V was pared by 3 bases and J by 0 bases, with 5 bases of the junction left unmatched. The germline CDR1 and CDR2 sequences are DFQATT and SNEGSKA (reference sequence). The CDR3 has 15 residues. The CDR3 DNA is TGCAGTGCTAGCGCAGGGGGATATAGCAATCAGCCCCAGCATTTT. Protein: CSASAGGYSNQPQHF.

This chain joins TRBV5-1 and TRBJ2-1, with 8 bases matching TRBD1. Trimming took 0 bases from V and 6 from J; bases not matched to a gene: 2. Germline CDR1 SGHRS, CDR2 YFSETQ. The CDR3 extends over 14 amino acids. The CDR3 DNA is TGCGCCAGCAGCTTGGACAGGGGGAGCAATGAGCAGTTCTTC. This gives the protein CASSLDRGSNEQFF. Full variable domain (remainder filled in from reference TRBV5-1 and TRBJ2-1): KAGVTQTPRYLIKTRGQQVTLSCSPISGHRSVSWYQQTPGQGLQFLFEYFSETQRNKGNFPGRFSGRQFSNSRSEMNVSTLELGDSALYLCASSLDRGSNEQFFGPGTRLTVL.

This clonotype was observed a few times. This sequence joins TRBV4-1 and TRBJ1-5; 7 bases align to TRBD1. The CDR3 extends over 15 amino acids. Germline loops: CDR1 MGHRA, CDR2 YSYEKL. The ends lost 4 bases at V and 2 bases at J; junction bases unmatched: 5. CDR3 residues: CASSPQGMGNQPQHF. The DNA for the CDR3 is TGCGCCAGCAGCCCACAGGGGATGGGCAATCAGCCCCAGCATTTT.